These 20 T cell receptor beta chains originate from one sample sequenced in a study of T-cell reconstitution after alpha-beta-depleted transplantation in children. Unique molecular identifiers were used to barcode this TCRbeta library. TCRdb called the PCR reads again in MiXCR, with one record for every CDR3 protein. This table holds over 200,000 distinct CDR3 sequences, roughly 8.3% found once. Specimen: PBMCs, mostly from graft donor cells, collected 360 days after TCRalphabeta/CD19-depleted stem cell transplant. The receptors derive from a male patient between 2 and 15 years old who had a stem cell transplant for acute myeloid leukemia, so the T cells may come from the graft donor.

This clonotype has more than one count but fewer than ten. The V and J genes are TRBV3-1 and TRBJ1-1; D is undetermined. V was pared by 0 bases and J by 1 base, with 9 bases between. Germline V gene sequence: CDR1 LGHDT, CDR2 YNNKEL (reference sequence). This CDR3 is built from 15 residues. The CDR3 loop reads CASSQDSGKNTEAFF. In nucleotides, the CDR3 is TGTGCCAGCAGCCAAGATTCGGGGAAGAACACTGAAGCTTTCTTT.

V is TRBV3-1 and J is TRBJ2-1, with D uncertain. With 3 bases removed from V and 7 bases from J, the gap between germline ends came to 7 bases. The CDR3 contains 12 residues. Looked up from germline, CDR1 is LGHDT and CDR2 is YNNKEL (reference sequence). CDR3 amino acids: CASSHLFNEQFF. The CDR3 DNA is TGTGCCAGCAGCCACCTCTTTAATGAGCAGTTCTTC.

Many counts were recorded for this clonotype. The J gene is TRBJ2-7, the V gene TRBV18, with D unclear. This CDR3 comprises 13 residues. Germline CDR1 KGHSH, CDR2 LQKENI. V shed 3 bases and J shed 3 bases, with 9 bases lying between them. For the CDR3, the DNA is TGTGCCAGCTCACCCTACGACGGCTACGAGCAGTACGTC. As protein: CASSPYDGYEQYV.

This clonotype was seen ten or more times. The CDR3 DNA follows: TGTGCCAGCAGTTTGGTAGCGGGAGTAGGCTACAATGAGCAGTTCTTC. Protein: CASSLVAGVGYNEQFF. The chain has TRBV27 and TRBJ2-1; TRBD2 agrees at 9 bases. The CDR3 is made up of 16 amino acids. The V gene's germline CDR1 is MNHEY and CDR2 SMNVEV (reference sequence). With V trimmed by 3 bases and J by 3 bases, 6 bases remained unmatched.

In its sample, this clonotype was seen a few times. The chain links TRBV20-1 to TRBJ2-2, with 9 positions matching TRBD2. The V gene end was trimmed by 6 bases and the J gene end by 1 base; junction bases not matched to a gene: 3. Germline V lookup: CDR1 DFQATT, CDR2 SNEGSKA (reference sequence). The CDR3 is 14 amino acids. The CDR3 nucleotides are TGCAGTGCGAGGACTAGCGAGAACACCGGGGAGCTGTTTTTT. This encodes CSARTSENTGELFF.

This clonotype was seen many times. The rearrangement uses TRBV12-3 or TRBV12-4 and TRBJ1-1; TRBD1 is a possible D gene (5 bases). The CDR3 covers 12 residues. Between the trimmed V and J ends, which lost 3 bases and 5 bases, there was a span of 7 bases. The CDR3 loop is CASSLGRTEAFF. The CDR3 nucleotides are TGTGCCAGCAGTTTGGGGCGAACTGAAGCTTTCTTT.

In its sample, this clonotype was seen many times. The chain combines TRBV5-1 with TRBJ1-2; D may be TRBD1 (5 bases). This CDR3 spans 13 amino acids. The germline gives CDR1 SGHRS, CDR2 YFSETQ. The germline V and J ends were trimmed by 5 bases and 3 bases, with 11 bases remaining between them. CDR3 protein: CASRFGDDYGYTF. The CDR3 DNA reads as TGCGCCAGCAGGTTCGGGGACGACTATGGCTACACCTTC.

Ten or more counts support this clonotype. The CDR3 bases are TGTGCCAGCAGTGCGCGGGACATTTCGTTTGCTTTCTTT. Its protein is CASSARDISFAFF. V usage is TRBV6-1 and J usage is TRBJ1-1; tentatively, D is TRBD1 (6 bases). Deletions cut 4 bases from V and 11 bases from J, with 17 bases between. Looked up from germline, CDR1 is MNHNS and CDR2 is SASEGT. This CDR3 spans 13 amino acids.

This clonotype was seen only a few times. The chain combines TRBV7-9 with TRBJ2-7; D ambiguous. V lost 4 bases, J lost 2 bases, and 6 bases lay in between. CDR1 SEHNR and CDR2 FQNEAQ come from the germline V gene (reference sequence). The CDR3 contains 12 residues. CDR3 loop: CASSSKPYEQYF. CDR3 nucleotides: TGTGCCAGCAGCTCTAAGCCCTACGAGCAGTACTTC. The full variable domain, rest sourced from reference TRBV7-9 and TRBJ2-7, is DTGVSQNPRHKITKRGQNVTFRCDPISEHNRLYWYRQTLGQGPEFLTYFQNEAQLEKSRLLSDRFSAERPKGSFSTLEIQRTEQGDSAMYLCASSSKPYEQYFGPGTRLTVT.

This clonotype appeared many times. This rearrangement joins TRBV7-2 to TRBJ2-5; D ambiguous. Per the germline V gene, CDR1 is SGHTA and CDR2 is FQGNSA. The V and J ends lost 4 bases and 1 base respectively, with 13 bases between them. The CDR3 runs to 15 residues. CDR3 amino acids: CASSYLDQFQETQYF. In DNA form, the CDR3 reads TGTGCCAGCAGCTACCTTGACCAGTTCCAAGAGACCCAGTACTTC.

This clonotype was picked up many times. The gene calls are TRBV5-1 and TRBJ2-7; the match to TRBD2 covers 16 bases. Trimming took 4 bases from V and 4 from J; bases not matched to a gene: 2. Germline V gene data show CDR1 as SGHRS and CDR2 as YFSETQ. The CDR3 contains 15 residues. The CDR3 DNA reads as TGCGCCAGCAGCCTGGGACTAGCGGGAGGGTACGAGCAGTACTTC. Translating gives CASSLGLAGGYEQYF.

Many counts were recorded for this clonotype. The gene calls are TRBV3-1 and TRBJ2-1, with TRBD2 matching over 7 bases. The CDR3 spans 16 residues. Germline V gives CDR1 LGHDT, CDR2 YNNKEL (reference sequence). V lost 4 bases and J lost 3; bases outside the gene matches: 9. CDR3 nucleotide sequence: TGTGCCAGCAGCCCTAGCCCTGGCGGGAGCTACAATGAGCAGTTCTTC. It codes for CASSPSPGGSYNEQFF.

The rearrangement links TRBV5-1 to TRBJ2-5; 8 nucleotides line up with TRBD2. Germline CDR1 reads SGHRS; CDR2 reads YFSETQ. This CDR3 is built from 14 residues. V lost 4 bases, J lost 4 bases, and 6 bases stayed unmatched. Written as DNA, the CDR3 is TGCGCCAGCAGCACTCTAGCGGGTCTAGAGACCCAGTACTTC. It specifies CASSTLAGLETQYF.

The chain uses TRBV15 and TRBJ2-2, with a possible D match to TRBD2 (5 bases). The CDR3 extends over 13 amino acids. Per germline, CDR1 LNHNV and CDR2 YYDKDF (reference sequence). The V end lost 5 bases, the J end lost 6 bases, and 10 bases lay between the germline ends. For the CDR3, the DNA is TGTGCCACCAGCGAGCGGTTCGCCGGGGAGCTGTTTTTT. Its protein is CATSERFAGELFF.

V and J are TRBV3-1 and TRBJ2-7, with a possible D match to TRBD1 (6 bases). The V end lost 1 base, the J end lost 8 bases, and 36 bases lay between the germline ends. Germline V gene data show CDR1 as LGHDT and CDR2 as YNNKEL (reference sequence). The CDR3 runs to 21 residues. CDR3 loop: CASSQGRGGSGTRVALRKQYF. In nucleotides, the CDR3 is TGTGCCAGCAGCCAAGGACGGGGCGGATCCGGGACACGTGTAGCCCTACGAAAGCAGTACTTC.

This clonotype showed up many times. The V call is TRBV6-1, the J call TRBJ2-5; TRBD2 is a possible D gene (6 bases). This CDR3 region has 15 residues. Germline CDR1 MNHNS, CDR2 SASEGT. V lost 5 bases and J lost 2, with 15 bases in between. The CDR3 here is CASSPRTGEQETQYF. The CDR3 bases are TGTGCCAGCAGTCCGAGGACGGGGGAGCAAGAGACCCAGTACTTC.

This clonotype occurred a few times. This chain uses TRBV29-1 with TRBJ2-5, with 8 bases that match TRBD1. The ends lost 6 bases at V and 5 bases at J; junction bases unmatched: 5. CDR3 size: 12 residues. CDR1 and CDR2 from the germline V gene are SQVTM and ANQGSEA. This chain's CDR3 is CSVADRDETQYF. CDR3 nucleotides: TGCAGCGTCGCGGACAGGGATGAGACCCAGTACTTC.

The chain links TRBV4-2 to TRBJ1-1, with D tentatively TRBD1 (6 bases). Trimming cost V 0 bases and J 3 bases, with 17 bases left between them. CDR1 and CDR2 (germline): LGHNA, YNFKEQ. This CDR3 spans 17 amino acids. Here the CDR3 DNA reads TGTGCCAGCAGCCAAGAGGGGAACAGGGAGAGGGACACTGAAGCTTTCTTT. Protein sequence: CASSQEGNRERDTEAFF.

DNA of the CDR3: TGTGCCAGCTCACCCGAGCTTAATTCACCCCTCCACTTT. Protein product: CASSPELNSPLHF. J is TRBJ1-6 and V is TRBV18; D unclear. The V gene's germline CDR1 is KGHSH and CDR2 LQKENI. The length of the CDR3 is 13 residues. V shed 3 bases and J shed 6 bases, with 6 bases lying between them.

This clonotype was detected many times. The chain carries TRBV6-5 and TRBJ2-1; D is unresolved. V shed 6 bases and J shed 3 bases, with 15 bases lying between them. The V gene's germline CDR1 is MNHEY and CDR2 SVGAGI. This CDR3 contains 15 residues. DNA of the CDR3: TGTGCCAGCAGCCCTATAAGGAAGGACTACAATGAGCAGTTCTTC. The encoded protein is CASSPIRKDYNEQFF.